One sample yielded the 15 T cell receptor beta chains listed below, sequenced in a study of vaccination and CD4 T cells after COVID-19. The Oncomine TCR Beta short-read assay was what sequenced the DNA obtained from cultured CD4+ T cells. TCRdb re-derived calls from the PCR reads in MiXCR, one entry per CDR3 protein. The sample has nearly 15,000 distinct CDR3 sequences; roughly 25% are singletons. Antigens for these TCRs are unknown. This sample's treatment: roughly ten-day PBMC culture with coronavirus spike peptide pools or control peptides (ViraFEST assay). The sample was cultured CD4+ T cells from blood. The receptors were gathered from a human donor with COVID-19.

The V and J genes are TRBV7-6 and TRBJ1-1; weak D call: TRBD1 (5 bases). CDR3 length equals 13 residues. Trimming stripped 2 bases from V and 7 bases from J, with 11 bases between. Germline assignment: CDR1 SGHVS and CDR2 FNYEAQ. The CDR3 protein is CASSLSQGSEAFF. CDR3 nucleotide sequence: TGTGCCAGCAGCTTAAGCCAGGGAAGTGAAGCTTTCTTT.

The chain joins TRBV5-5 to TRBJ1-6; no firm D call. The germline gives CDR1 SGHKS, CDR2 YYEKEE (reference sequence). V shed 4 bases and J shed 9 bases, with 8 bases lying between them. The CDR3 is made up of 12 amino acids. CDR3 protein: CASSRTGSPLHF. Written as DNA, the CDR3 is TGTGCCAGCAGCAGGACCGGTTCACCCCTCCACTTT.

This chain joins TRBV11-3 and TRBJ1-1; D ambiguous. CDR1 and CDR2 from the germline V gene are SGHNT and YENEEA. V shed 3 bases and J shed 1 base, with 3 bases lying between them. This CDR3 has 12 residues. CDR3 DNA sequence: TGTGCCAGCAGCTTGAAGAACACTGAAGCTTTCTTT. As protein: CASSLKNTEAFF.

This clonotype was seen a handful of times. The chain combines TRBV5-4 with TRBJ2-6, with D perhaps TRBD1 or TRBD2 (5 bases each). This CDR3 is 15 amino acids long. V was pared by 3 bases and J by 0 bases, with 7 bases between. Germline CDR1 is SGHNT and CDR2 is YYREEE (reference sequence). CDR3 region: CASSSGGSGANVLTF. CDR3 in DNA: TGTGCCAGCAGCTCTGGGGGCTCTGGGGCCAACGTCCTGACTTTC.

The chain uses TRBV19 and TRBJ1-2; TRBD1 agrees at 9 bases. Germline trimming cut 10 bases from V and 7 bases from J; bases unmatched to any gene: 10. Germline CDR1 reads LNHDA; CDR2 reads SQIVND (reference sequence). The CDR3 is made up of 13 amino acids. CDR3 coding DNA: TGTGCCACCGAGGGACAGGGCGTTAGTGGCTACACCTTC. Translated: CATEGQGVSGYTF.

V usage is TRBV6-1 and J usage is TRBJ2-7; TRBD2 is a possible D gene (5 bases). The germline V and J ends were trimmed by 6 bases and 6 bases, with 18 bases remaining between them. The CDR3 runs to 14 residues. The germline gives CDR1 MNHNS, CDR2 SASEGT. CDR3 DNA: TGTGCCAGCAGCCCCAGGACTCCCCAGACCGAGCAGTACTTC. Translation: CASSPRTPQTEQYF.

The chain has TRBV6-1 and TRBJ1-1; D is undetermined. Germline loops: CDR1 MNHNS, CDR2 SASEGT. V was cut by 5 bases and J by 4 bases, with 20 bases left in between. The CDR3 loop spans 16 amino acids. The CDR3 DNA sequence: TGTGCCAGCAGTACTGACGGGCTTGCAGGTGTCACTGAAGCTTTCTTT. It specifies CASSTDGLAGVTEAFF.

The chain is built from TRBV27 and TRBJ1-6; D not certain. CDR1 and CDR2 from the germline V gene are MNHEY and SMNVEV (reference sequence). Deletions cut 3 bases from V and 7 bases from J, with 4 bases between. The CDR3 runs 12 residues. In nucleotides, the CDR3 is TGTGCCAGCAGTTTTCAGAATTCACCCCTCCACTTT. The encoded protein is CASSFQNSPLHF.

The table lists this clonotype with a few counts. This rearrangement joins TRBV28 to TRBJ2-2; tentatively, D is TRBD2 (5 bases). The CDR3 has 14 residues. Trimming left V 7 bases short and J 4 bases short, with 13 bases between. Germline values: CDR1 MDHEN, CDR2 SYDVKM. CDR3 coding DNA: TGTGCCAGCATTCGGGGTTCGATCACCGGGGAGCTGTTTTTT. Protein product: CASIRGSITGELFF.

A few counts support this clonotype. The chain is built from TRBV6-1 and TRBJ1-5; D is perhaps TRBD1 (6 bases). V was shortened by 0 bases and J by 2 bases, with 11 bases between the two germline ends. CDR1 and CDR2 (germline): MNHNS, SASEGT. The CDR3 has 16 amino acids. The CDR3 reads CASSEASGVGNQPQHF. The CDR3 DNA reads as TGTGCCAGCAGTGAAGCATCAGGGGTTGGCAATCAGCCCCAGCATTTT.

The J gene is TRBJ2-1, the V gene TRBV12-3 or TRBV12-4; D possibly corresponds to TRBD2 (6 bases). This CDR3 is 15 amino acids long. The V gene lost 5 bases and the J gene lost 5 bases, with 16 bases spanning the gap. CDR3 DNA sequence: TGTGCCAGCAGTCCACGGCTGGCGGGGAACAATGAGCAGTTCTTC. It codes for CASSPRLAGNNEQFF.

CDR3 bases: TGTGCCAGCAGCTCGGAACAGGGGAGTTCCTATAATTCACCCCTCCACTTT. This encodes CASSSEQGSSYNSPLHF. The chain combines TRBV7-8 with TRBJ1-6; TRBD1 aligns across 7 bases. The CDR3 has 17 amino acids. Germline V CDR1 and CDR2: SGHVS, FQNEAQ. V gave up 4 bases and J gave up 1 base; unmatched junction bases: 7.

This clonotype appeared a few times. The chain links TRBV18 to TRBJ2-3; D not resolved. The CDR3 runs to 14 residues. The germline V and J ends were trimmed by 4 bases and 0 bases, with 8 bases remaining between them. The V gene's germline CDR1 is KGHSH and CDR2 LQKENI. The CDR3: CASSLGSSTDTQYF. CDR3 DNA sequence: TGTGCCAGCTCACTTGGGTCTAGCACAGATACGCAGTATTTT.

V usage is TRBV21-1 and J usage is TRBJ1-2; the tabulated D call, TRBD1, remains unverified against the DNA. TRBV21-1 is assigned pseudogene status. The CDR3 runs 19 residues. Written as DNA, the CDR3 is TGTGCCAGCAGCAAAAGCACCCCGGGACAGGGTCGAGGGGACTATGGCTACACCTTC. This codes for CASSKSTPGQGRGDYGYTF.

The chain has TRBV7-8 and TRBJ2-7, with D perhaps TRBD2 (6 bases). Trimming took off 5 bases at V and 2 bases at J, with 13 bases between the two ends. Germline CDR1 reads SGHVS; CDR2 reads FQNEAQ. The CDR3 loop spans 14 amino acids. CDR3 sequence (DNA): TGTGCCAGCAGCGTCCGGGACTCAGCCTACGAGCAGTACTTC. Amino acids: CASSVRDSAYEQYF. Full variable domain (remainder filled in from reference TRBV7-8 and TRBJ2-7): GAGVSQSPRYKVAKRGQDVALRCDPISGHVSLFWYQQALGQGPEFLTYFQNEAQLDKSGLPSDRFFAERPEGSVSTLKIQRTQQEDSAVYLCASSVRDSAYEQYFGPGTRLTVT.